Reported below is one TCR beta chain. 60 Vbeta and 13 Jbeta primers were used in PCR. As processed by the authors: Approximately 11 million of the 75 million to 95 million unique TCR beta chains counted in a later analysis were shared. Produced via immunoSEQ multiplex PCR; TCRdb's table is partial and in-frame only. V, J and clone size are taken as reported in that table, and D and trimming were inferred from the DNA itself. Among over 100,000 clones listed, just under 70% were seen once. The data were obtained in a study of cytomegalovirus exposure and HLA in healthy donors. This clonotype was obtained from a woman aged 70-85 years in good health and CMV-seropositive. Source material: PBMCs.

The CDR3 region is CASSYSGTGDIYGYTF. The CDR3 DNA reads as TGTGCCAGCAGTTACTCCGGGACAGGGGACATCTATGGCTACACCTTC. V usage is TRBV6-5 and J usage is TRBJ1-2, with TRBD1 matching over 10 bases. This CDR3 comprises 16 residues. The junction had 5 bases not matched to a gene; V was cut back by 0 bases and J by 4 bases. CDR1 and CDR2 (germline): MNHEY, SVGAGI.